The clone carrying this T cell receptor (beta chain) was seen only a few times. This CDR3 is built from 12 residues. Germline CDR1 reads SGHDT; CDR2 reads YYEEEE. Trimming cost V 0 bases and J 8 bases, with 8 bases left between them. Unique molecular identifiers were used to barcode this TCRbeta library. Each CDR3 protein gets one entry after TCRdb re-called the PCR reads with MiXCR. The table has about 600,000 distinct CDR3 sequences, roughly 10% seen once. These data are taken from a study of T-cell reconstitution after alpha-beta-depleted transplantation in children. The TCR sequence derives from a human donor who donated a stem cell graft to a child with acute myeloid leukemia. This material consisted of PBMCs from the stem cell graft donor, taken from the stem cell graft. V is TRBV5-6 and J is TRBJ1-2; no reliable D call. The CDR3 DNA reads as TGTGCCAGCAGCTTGGCACGCTGGGGCTACACCTTC. Amino acids: CASSLARWGYTF.